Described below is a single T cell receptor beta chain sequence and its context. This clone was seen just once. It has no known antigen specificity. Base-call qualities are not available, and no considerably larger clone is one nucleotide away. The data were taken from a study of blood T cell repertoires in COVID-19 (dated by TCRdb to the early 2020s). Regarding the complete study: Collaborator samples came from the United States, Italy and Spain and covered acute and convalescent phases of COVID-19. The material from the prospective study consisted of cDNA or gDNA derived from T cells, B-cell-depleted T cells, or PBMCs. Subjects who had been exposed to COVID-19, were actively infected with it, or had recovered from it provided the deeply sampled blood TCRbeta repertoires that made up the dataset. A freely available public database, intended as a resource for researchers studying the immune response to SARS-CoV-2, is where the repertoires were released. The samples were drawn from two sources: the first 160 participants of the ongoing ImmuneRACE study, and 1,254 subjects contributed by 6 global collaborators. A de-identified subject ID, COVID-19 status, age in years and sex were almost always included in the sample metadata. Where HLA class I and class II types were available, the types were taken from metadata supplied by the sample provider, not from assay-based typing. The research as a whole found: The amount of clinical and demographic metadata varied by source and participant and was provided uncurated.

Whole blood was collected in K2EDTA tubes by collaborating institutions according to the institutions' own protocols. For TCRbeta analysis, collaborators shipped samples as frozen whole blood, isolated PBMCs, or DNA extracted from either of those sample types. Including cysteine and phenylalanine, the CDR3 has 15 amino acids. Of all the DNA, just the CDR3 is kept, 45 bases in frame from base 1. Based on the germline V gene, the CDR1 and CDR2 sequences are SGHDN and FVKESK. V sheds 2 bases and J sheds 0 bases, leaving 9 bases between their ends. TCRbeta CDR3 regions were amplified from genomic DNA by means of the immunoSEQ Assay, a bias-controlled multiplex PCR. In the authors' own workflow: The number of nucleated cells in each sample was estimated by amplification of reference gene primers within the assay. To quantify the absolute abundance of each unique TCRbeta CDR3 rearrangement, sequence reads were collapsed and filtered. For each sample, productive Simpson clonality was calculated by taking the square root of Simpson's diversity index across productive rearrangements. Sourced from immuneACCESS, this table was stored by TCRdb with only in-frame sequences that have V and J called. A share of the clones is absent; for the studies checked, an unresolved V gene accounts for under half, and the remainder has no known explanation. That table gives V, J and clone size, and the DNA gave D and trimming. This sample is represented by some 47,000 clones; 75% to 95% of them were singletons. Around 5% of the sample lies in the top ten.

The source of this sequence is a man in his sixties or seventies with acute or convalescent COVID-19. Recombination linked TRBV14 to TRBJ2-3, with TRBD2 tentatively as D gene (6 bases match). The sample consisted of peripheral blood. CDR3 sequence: CASSQPGTSTDTQYF. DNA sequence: TGTGCCAGCAGCCAACCCGGGACTAGCACAGATACGCAGTATTTT.